The clone carrying this T cell receptor (beta chain) was detected only a few times. Its antigen is currently unknown. The sample is drawn from a study of T-cell reconstitution after alpha-beta-depleted transplantation in children. Notes on the study in general: Counts and diversity of T cells one year after transplant came mostly from newly produced T cells. Several hundred graft clones that had expanded were reportedly the source of alpha-beta T cells about two months after transplant.

It was with unique molecular identifiers that the TCRbeta library was prepared. Via MiXCR, TCRdb re-called the PCR reads, giving one row per CDR3 protein. This table has around 440,000 distinct CDR3 sequences, about a sixth appearing once. Germline V lookup: CDR1 SGHVS, CDR2 FQNEAQ. The V end was cut by 1 base, the J end by 3 bases, with 13 bases between. The length of the CDR3 is 15 residues. The genes are TRBV7-8 and TRBJ2-7, with unresolved D. Specimen: PBMCs, mostly from graft donor cells, collected 360 days after TCRalphabeta/CD19-depleted stem cell transplant. The source is a boy younger than two who had a stem cell transplant for Wiskott-Aldrich syndrome, so the T cells may come from the graft donor. As DNA, the CDR3 is TGTGCCAGCAGCTTAGATCCGGCAGTTTACTACGAGCAGTACTTC. This encodes CASSLDPAVYYEQYF.